This T cell receptor beta chain was found in a study of cytomegalovirus exposure and HLA in healthy donors. A multiplex PCR was run with 60 Vbeta primers and 13 Jbeta primers. Method: immunoSEQ multiplex PCR; TCRdb's copy keeps in-frame clones and lacks some. This sample has 100,000 to 120,000 clones; under 85% occur once, and the top ten carry about 8.3%. V lost 2 bases and J lost 2, with 7 bases in between. The CDR3 has 14 residues. Germline CDR1 reads SNHLY; CDR2 reads FYNNEI. Study conclusions and caveats: The study carried out a later analysis of TCR beta sequences. It associated some 17,000 of them with specific HLA alleles at a false discovery rate of 0.05. Differences between HLA loci emerged in a later analysis of TCR association rates, with DRB1 most and HLA-C fewest.

About this clone itself: Antigen specificity is unknown.

The chain employs TRBV2 and TRBJ2-4, with D uncertain. This receptor was identified in a woman aged 40 to 49 in good health and CMV-seropositive. The sample comprised PBMCs. This chain's CDR3 is CASSEPSSKNIQYF. DNA for the CDR3: TGTGCCAGCAGTGAACCTAGTTCCAAAAACATTCAGTACTTC. Combining the CDR3 with reference TRBV2 and TRBJ2-4 gives the whole variable domain EPEVTQTPSHQVTQMGQEVILRCVPISNHLYFYWYRQILGQKVEFLVSFYNNEISEKSEIFDDQFSVERPDGSNFTLKIRSTKLEDSAMYFCASSEPSSKNIQYFGAGTRLSVL.